The T cell receptor (beta chain) under discussion was sequenced for a study of T-cell reconstitution after alpha-beta-depleted transplantation in children. Study-wide findings and caveats: It was reported that alpha-beta T cells came from several hundred expanded graft clones (about two months after transplant). Surviving recipient T cells and thymic progenitors accounted for the high day-60 TCRbeta diversity observed in some patients. At one year after transplant, newly produced T cells mostly accounted for T-cell counts and diversity.

As to this clonotype: What it recognizes is unknown.

The germline V gene has CDR1 SGHDT and CDR2 YYEEEE. This CDR3 region has 14 residues. The V gene lost 1 base and the J gene lost 0 bases, with 6 bases spanning the gap. Construction of the TCRbeta library involved unique molecular identifiers. TCRdb reprocessed the PCR reads via MiXCR and lists one record per CDR3 protein. Of fewer than 700,000 distinct CDR3 sequences in the sample, roughly 13% were seen once. V usage is TRBV5-6 and J usage is TRBJ2-3, with unresolved D. The material was PBMCs, mostly from graft donor cells, obtained 360 days after TCRalphabeta/CD19-depleted stem cell transplant. The TCR comes from a male patient aged 10 to 17 who had a stem cell transplant for acute myeloid leukemia, so the T cells may come from the graft donor. CDR3 in amino acids: CASSLPASTDTQYF. The CDR3 bases are TGTGCCAGCAGCTTGCCGGCTAGCACAGATACGCAGTATTTT.